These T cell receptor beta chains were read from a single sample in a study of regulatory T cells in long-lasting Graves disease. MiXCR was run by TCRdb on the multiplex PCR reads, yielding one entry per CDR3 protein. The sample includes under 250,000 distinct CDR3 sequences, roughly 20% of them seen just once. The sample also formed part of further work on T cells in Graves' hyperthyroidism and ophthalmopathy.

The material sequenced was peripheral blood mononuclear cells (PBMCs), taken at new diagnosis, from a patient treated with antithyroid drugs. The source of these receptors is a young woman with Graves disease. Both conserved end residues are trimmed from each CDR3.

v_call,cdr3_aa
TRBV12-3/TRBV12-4,ASSLRGPTGELF
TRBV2,ASPDLTKGEGYT
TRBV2,ASSEALIAGSYNEQF
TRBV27,ASSQGPGELF
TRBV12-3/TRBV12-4,ASSFGTGQAHSYEQY
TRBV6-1,ASRPNTGELF
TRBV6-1,ASSEGRQWRETQY
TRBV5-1,ASSPLQGPSGANVLT
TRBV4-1,ASSQEGLHSYNEQF
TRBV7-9,ASSPSQGIRSGYT
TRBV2,AGRPGTDSYEQY
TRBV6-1,ASSGRQDPTEAF
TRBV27,ASSPLAGVTDTQY
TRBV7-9,ASSLAGQANYGYT
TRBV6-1,ASARGGAGDTQY
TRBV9,ASSPSGRNYEQY
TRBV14,ASSHSWTVYGYT
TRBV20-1,SATQGGPIEQY
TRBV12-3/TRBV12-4,ASSILYRGNDGYT
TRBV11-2,ASSLMELRSEAF
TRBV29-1,SASGQLNTEAF
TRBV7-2,ASTLGGTWNEQF
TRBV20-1,SAPGYNEQF
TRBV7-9,AATGTAGGETQY
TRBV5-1,ASSLAGSGSPEQY
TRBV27,ASRGGPATNEKLF
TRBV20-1,SASGAGNYGYT
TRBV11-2,ASSSPRGGGPNEQF
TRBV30,AWSGGQGNEKLF
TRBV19,ARKYRGEQY
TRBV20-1,SARAGTGELF